This T cell receptor (beta chain) was sequenced for a study of identical twins. There are a few counts of this clonotype. The CDR3 is 19 residues long. V was clipped by 3 bases and J by 4 bases; unmatched bases: 18. Germline CDR1 reads SGHRS; CDR2 reads YFSETQ. TCRdb independently ran MiXCR on the 5' RACE reads; one entry per CDR3 protein. The top ten hold around 40% of the sample, which has about 190,000 distinct CDR3 sequences, more than 15% seen once. The sample was also linked to a second study, of T cells expressing NK-cell markers. That investigation notes: According to the study, TCR beta repertoires originated from sorted CD3+CD56+NKG2C+, CD3+CD56+NKG2C- and CD3+CD56-NKG2C+ T cells.

Sequenced sample: CD8+ T cells sorted from blood. V is TRBV5-1 and J is TRBJ2-1, with 8 bases fitting TRBD1. The clonotype was recovered from a woman younger than 30 in good health. This chain's CDR3 is CASSSTDRVSGPAYNEQFF. The CDR3, as DNA: TGCGCCAGCAGCTCCACGGACAGGGTGTCGGGACCGGCTTACAATGAGCAGTTCTTC.